The 21 T cell receptor beta chains below were found in one sample sequenced in a study of CD8 T cells in ankylosing spondylitis. General study findings and limits: It appeared that ankylosing spondylitis blood was characterized by a TCR beta motif of several highly homologous variants.

Their recognized antigens are unknown. TCRdb independently ran MiXCR on the 5' RACE reads; one entry per CDR3 protein. The data hold about 750,000 distinct CDR3 sequences, with 15% to 20% observed a single time. Sequenced input: blood, either unsorted or a sorted T cell fraction (not recorded which). The receptors here all came from a male donor with ankylosing spondylitis.

The chain uses TRBV2 and TRBJ1-4, with D uncertain. This CDR3 has 13 residues. Germline loops: CDR1 SNHLY, CDR2 FYNNEI. V lost 8 bases and J 5 bases, leaving 12 bases between the germline ends. CDR3 in DNA: TGTGCCAGCCTGGACGGCACAAATGAAAAACTGTTTTTT. It translates to CASLDGTNEKLFF. Full variable domain (missing parts from reference TRBV2 and TRBJ1-4): EPEVTQTPSHQVTQMGQEVILRCVPISNHLYFYWYRQILGQKVEFLVSFYNNEISEKSEIFDDQFSVERPDGSNFTLKIRSTKLEDSAMYFCASLDGTNEKLFFGSGTQLSVL.

This clonotype has just a few counts. J is TRBJ1-1 and V is TRBV6-5, with 7 positions matching TRBD1. This CDR3 region has 15 residues. Germline CDR1 reads MNHEY; CDR2 reads SVGAGI. The junction had 9 bases not matched to a gene; V was cut back by 4 bases and J by 4 bases. For the CDR3, the DNA is TGTGCCAGCAGTTTATCAGGGGGGTCGGGCACTGAAGCTTTCTTT. This translates into CASSLSGGSGTEAFF.

The chain uses TRBV14 and TRBJ1-1, with a weak D call TRBD1 (6 bases). The V gene's germline CDR1 is SGHDN and CDR2 FVKESK. Trimming took 3 bases from V and 4 from J, leaving 18 bases between them. The CDR3 is 16 residues long. The DNA for the CDR3 is TGTGCCAGCAGCCATCCCGGGGGGCAGTTCAGCACTGAAGCTTTCTTT. It translates to CASSHPGGQFSTEAFF.

The chain recombines TRBV5-1 with TRBJ2-1, with a possible D match to TRBD1 (5 bases). CDR3 length: 16 residues. V shed 0 bases and J shed 5 bases, with 15 bases lying between them. CDR1 SGHRS and CDR2 YFSETQ come from the germline V gene. The CDR3 nucleotides read TGCGCCAGCAGCTTGGGGTTAGGGGTCCTCCACAATGAGCAGTTCTTC. It is translated as CASSLGLGVLHNEQFF.

This clonotype was recorded at least ten times. The chain combines TRBV5-1 with TRBJ1-5, with TRBD1 identical over 11 bases. CDR3 length equals 15 residues. V gave up 4 bases and J gave up 6 bases; unmatched junction bases: 6. CDR1 SGHRS and CDR2 YFSETQ come from the germline V gene. CDR3 bases: TGCGCCAGCAGCGACGGGACAGGGGGAGGTCAGCCCCAGCATTTT. This sequence encodes CASSDGTGGGQPQHF.

J is TRBJ2-2 and V is TRBV6-5; D may be TRBD2 (5 bases). Trimming shortened V by 3 bases and J by 8 bases, and 13 bases separated the two germline ends. The CDR3 totals 14 residues. CDR1 MNHEY and CDR2 SVGAGI come from the germline V gene. The CDR3 loop reads CASSYVEGVGELFF. The CDR3 DNA follows: TGTGCCAGCAGTTATGTAGAGGGCGTAGGGGAGCTGTTTTTT.

This clonotype was seen at least ten times. The genes are TRBV12-3 or TRBV12-4 and TRBJ1-3, with D hard to call. This CDR3 contains 12 residues. V lost 3 bases and J lost 2, with 2 bases in between. The CDR3 DNA reads as TGTGCCAGCAGTTTCCCTGGAAACACCATATATTTT. Its translation is CASSFPGNTIYF.

The rearrangement links TRBV5-1 to TRBJ2-5, with D unresolved. Trimming left V 6 bases short and J 2 bases short, with 11 bases between. The CDR3 contains 13 residues. Germline V gene data show CDR1 as SGHRS and CDR2 as YFSETQ. The CDR3 sequence is CASKLRVQETQYF. The CDR3, as DNA: TGCGCCAGCAAACTTCGGGTTCAAGAGACCCAGTACTTC. The variable domain in full, with the rest retrieved from reference TRBV5-1 and TRBJ2-5, is KAGVTQTPRYLIKTRGQQVTLSCSPISGHRSVSWYQQTPGQGLQFLFEYFSETQRNKGNFPGRFSGRQFSNSRSEMNVSTLELGDSALYLCASKLRVQETQYFGPGTRLLVL.

The chain uses TRBV12-3 or TRBV12-4 and TRBJ2-1, with 9 bases that match TRBD2. This CDR3 spans 16 amino acids. V lost 4 bases and J lost 8; bases outside the gene matches: 12. CDR3 sequence reads: CASSSLRAGGPDEQFF. Written as DNA, the CDR3 is TGTGCCAGCAGTTCCCTCAGGGCGGGGGGGCCGGATGAGCAGTTCTTC.

This clonotype has only a few counts. This chain links TRBV20-1 with TRBJ2-5, with D possibly being TRBD2 (5 bases). The CDR3 has 15 amino acids. Per the germline V gene, CDR1 is DFQATT and CDR2 is SNEGSKA (reference sequence). V lost 0 bases and J lost 5, with 16 bases in between. CDR3: CSARDLREAPETQYF. The CDR3 DNA follows: TGCAGTGCTAGAGACCTTCGGGAAGCTCCGGAGACCCAGTACTTC.

This clonotype was counted only a few times. The V and J genes are TRBV20-1 and TRBJ2-1, with 12 bases identical to TRBD1. V dropped 1 base and J dropped 9; count of bases not matched to a gene: 4. Germline V gives CDR1 DFQATT, CDR2 SNEGSKA (reference sequence). The CDR3 loop spans 14 amino acids. CDR3 nucleotide sequence: TGCAGTGCTAGAGGGGGACAGGGGGCGGGTGAGCAGTTCTTC. Protein: CSARGGQGAGEQFF.

This clonotype was seen at least ten times. This rearrangement joins TRBV6-2 or TRBV6-3 to TRBJ2-1; D unclear. Germline CDR1 MNHEY, CDR2 SVGEGT. This CDR3 has 13 amino acids. V was cut by 8 bases and J by 0 bases, with 8 bases left in between. CDR3 in DNA: TGTGCCAGCGGCTCCACCTCCTACAATGAGCAGTTCTTC. Protein: CASGSTSYNEQFF.

At least ten counts were recorded for this clonotype. The CDR3 DNA follows: TGCAGTGCTAGACTAGGACTGGGGATGGAGACCCAGTACTTC. This gives the protein CSARLGLGMETQYF. The chain employs TRBV20-1 and TRBJ2-5, with D possibly matching TRBD2 (5 bases). From germline, CDR1 is DFQATT and CDR2 SNEGSKA (reference sequence). This CDR3 comprises 14 residues. V shed 2 bases and J shed 5 bases, with 15 bases lying between them.

The CDR3 is CAISASVDTQYF. The CDR3 region has the DNA TGTGCCATCAGCGCTAGCGTAGATACGCAGTATTTT. The chain couples TRBV10-3 to TRBJ2-3; tentative D call: TRBD2 (6 bases). The CDR3 has 12 amino acids. Trimming removed 6 bases from V and 5 bases from J, with 9 bases in between. Germline CDR1 is ENHRY and CDR2 is SYGVKD.

The sample holds a few counts of this clonotype. Its ends do not fully match the called genes, so a read error is possible. The chain uses TRBV12-3 or TRBV12-4 and TRBJ2-1; D might be TRBD1 (6 bases). The CDR3 length is 14 residues. CDR3 sequence (DNA): TGTGCCAGCAGTTTTGGGGGCTCCTACAATGAGCAGTGCTTC. Encoded protein: CASSFGGSYNEQCF.

This clonotype was detected only a few times. The rearrangement uses TRBV3-1 and TRBJ1-2; D uncertain. The CDR3 contains 15 residues. The V gene's germline CDR1 is LGHDT and CDR2 YNNKEL (reference sequence). V was shortened by 0 bases and J by 4 bases, with 12 bases between the two germline ends. The CDR3 is CASSQDQVSVYGYTF. The DNA for the CDR3 is TGTGCCAGCAGCCAAGATCAGGTCAGCGTCTATGGCTACACCTTC.

The chain employs TRBV7-2 and TRBJ2-3, with TRBD2 as a possible D gene (6 bases). The CDR3 is 13 amino acids. Germline-derived CDR1 and CDR2 are SGHTA and FQGNSA. The V gene lost 8 bases and the J gene lost 6 bases, with 15 bases spanning the gap. The CDR3 spells CASRVGSDDTQYF. CDR3 in DNA: TGTGCCAGCCGGGTCGGGAGCGACGATACGCAGTATTTT.

The V call is TRBV5-1, the J call TRBJ1-4, with D unclear. The CDR3 is made up of 16 amino acids. Germline-derived CDR1 and CDR2 are SGHRS and YFSETQ. The V and J ends lost 0 bases and 0 bases respectively, with 9 bases between them. CDR3 sequence reads: CASSLAGLPTNEKLFF. CDR3 DNA: TGCGCCAGCAGCTTGGCCGGACTTCCAACTAATGAAAAACTGTTTTTT.

V usage is TRBV20-1 and J usage is TRBJ2-1; 12 positions match TRBD2. J lost 9 bases, V lost 7 bases, and 7 bases had no gene match. Per the germline V gene, CDR1 is DFQATT and CDR2 is SNEGSKA (reference sequence). The CDR3 length is 13 residues. CDR3 in amino acids: CSGGLAGGVEQFF. DNA of the CDR3: TGCAGTGGCGGGCTAGCGGGGGGGGTTGAGCAGTTCTTC.

V and J are TRBV27 and TRBJ2-3, with 8 bases matching TRBD2. The CDR3 contains 15 residues. Unmatched junction bases numbered 6, after V lost 7 bases and J lost 0 bases. Germline CDR1 and CDR2: MNHEY and SMNVEV (reference sequence). The CDR3 DNA is TGTGCCAGCAAGATCGCTAGCGGGAGCACAGATACGCAGTATTTT. Translating it yields CASKIASGSTDTQYF.

The chain joins TRBV12-3 or TRBV12-4 to TRBJ2-3; no clear D gene. Trimming left V 6 bases short and J 0 bases short, with 16 bases between. The CDR3 has 16 residues. CDR3 coding DNA: TGTGCCAGCAGGCCCCATCCGAGCGCTAGCACAGATACGCAGTATTTT. Translation: CASRPHPSASTDTQYF.